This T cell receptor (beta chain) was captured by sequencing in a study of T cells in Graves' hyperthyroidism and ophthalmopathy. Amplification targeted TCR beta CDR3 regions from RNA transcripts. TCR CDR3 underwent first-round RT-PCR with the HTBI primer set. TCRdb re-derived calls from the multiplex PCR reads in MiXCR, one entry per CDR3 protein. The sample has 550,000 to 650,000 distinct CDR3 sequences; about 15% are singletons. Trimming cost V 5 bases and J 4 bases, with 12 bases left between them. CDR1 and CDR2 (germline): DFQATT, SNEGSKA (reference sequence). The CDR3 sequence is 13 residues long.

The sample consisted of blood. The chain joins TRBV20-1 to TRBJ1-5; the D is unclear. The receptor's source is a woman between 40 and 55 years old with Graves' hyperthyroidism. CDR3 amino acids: CSAPPPGNQPQHF. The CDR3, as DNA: TGCAGTGCTCCTCCCCCCGGAAATCAGCCCCAGCATTTT.